The 31 T cell receptor beta chains presented below share a single source sample, sequenced in a study of identical twins. TCRdb independently ran MiXCR on the 5' RACE reads; one entry per CDR3 protein. This table has some 660,000 distinct CDR3 sequences, 8.5% to 9.5% appearing once. A further study also used this sample, focusing on yellow fever vaccine responses in identical twins.

The material sequenced was PBMCs. Every receptor here comes from a woman under 30 in good health.

This clonotype occurred many times. The rearrangement joins TRBV5-1 to TRBJ1-6; D call uncertain. The ends were cut back, 0 bases at V and 9 bases at J, with 10 bases in the middle. The CDR3 spans 14 residues. CDR1 and CDR2 (germline): SGHRS, YFSETQ. The CDR3 bases are TGCGCCAGCAGCTTGGGGTACTTGGGTTCACCCCTCCACTTT. The encoded protein is CASSLGYLGSPLHF.

V is TRBV14 and J is TRBJ2-1; 9 positions agree with TRBD2. The CDR3 has 17 amino acids. V shed 1 base and J 8 bases; nucleotides not matched to a gene: 12. Germline CDR1 and CDR2: SGHDN and FVKESK. CDR3 protein: CASSQADSGGRADEQFF. Written as DNA, the CDR3 is TGTGCCAGCAGCCAAGCGGATAGCGGCGGGAGGGCCGATGAGCAGTTCTTC.

This clonotype has at least ten counts. CDR3 DNA: TGTGCCAGCGGGAAACAAAACAATGAGCAGTTCTTC. Translated: CASGKQNNEQFF. This chain links TRBV12-3 or TRBV12-4 with TRBJ2-1; D uncertain. The CDR3 contains 12 residues. Trimming left V 8 bases short and J 5 bases short, with 10 bases between.

The J gene is TRBJ2-2, the V gene TRBV7-2; 7 positions match TRBD1. The CDR3 is 17 residues long. Germline V CDR1 and CDR2: SGHTA, FQGNSA. With V trimmed by 8 bases and J by 1 base, 13 bases remained unmatched. Written as DNA, the CDR3 is TGTGCCAGCGTATTCTTGTCCGGGACAGTGAACACCGGGGAGCTGTTTTTT. Protein: CASVFLSGTVNTGELFF.

This clonotype appeared a few times. V is TRBV7-2 and J is TRBJ2-7; no reliable D call. CDR3 size: 14 residues. CDR1 SGHTA and CDR2 FQGNSA come from the germline V gene. The V and J ends lost 5 bases and 4 bases respectively, with 15 bases between them. Here the CDR3 reads CASSVARNEYEQYF. The DNA of the CDR3 is TGTGCCAGCAGCGTCGCCAGAAACGAGTACGAGCAGTACTTC.

In regard to this clonotype: Its ends do not fully match the called genes, so a read error is possible. The rearrangement links TRBV18 to TRBJ2-7; the D gene could be TRBD1 or TRBD2 (7 bases each). This CDR3 has 15 residues. The germline CDR1 and CDR2 sequences are KGHSH and LQKENI. CDR3 bases: TGTGCCAGCTCCCCACGAGGCAGGGGGGGGGACGAGCAGTACTTC. Amino acids: CASSPRGRGGDEQYF.

This sequence joins TRBV2 and TRBJ2-3; the D call may be TRBD1 or TRBD2 (5 bases each). The germline gives CDR1 SNHLY, CDR2 FYNNEI. With 5 bases removed from V and 9 bases from J, the gap between germline ends came to 15 bases. The length of the CDR3 is 13 residues. CDR3 loop: CASSPQSGTTQYF. The CDR3 DNA reads TGTGCCAGCAGTCCCCAATCCGGGACCACGCAGTATTTT.

This clonotype was detected a few times. The V call is TRBV7-9, the J call TRBJ2-1, with D perhaps assigned TRBD1 or TRBD2 (6 bases each). The germline CDR1 and CDR2 sequences are SEHNR and FQNEAQ (reference sequence). Trimming stripped 4 bases from V and 8 bases from J, with 18 bases between. There are 15 residues in the CDR3. CDR3 sequence (DNA): TGTGCCAGCAGCTCTTCGGGGGCAAGCGAGCATGAGCAGTTCTTC. Amino acid sequence: CASSSSGASEHEQFF.

The rearrangement uses TRBV20-1 and TRBJ2-5; 10 bases line up with TRBD1. V was pared by 6 bases and J by 5 bases, with 9 bases of the junction left unmatched. Germline V gene lookup returns CDR1 DFQATT and CDR2 SNEGSKA (reference sequence). CDR3 length: 14 amino acids. The CDR3 protein is CSAPRTGGGETQYF. The CDR3 DNA sequence: TGCAGTGCACCCCGGACAGGGGGGGGGGAGACCCAGTACTTC.

This clonotype was detected only a few times. V is TRBV10-3 and J is TRBJ2-7, with 9 bases matching TRBD2. Trimming cost V 4 bases and J 3 bases; bases outside gene matches: 10. The CDR3 covers 16 residues. CDR1 and CDR2 (germline): ENHRY, SYGVKD. CDR3 bases: TGTGCCATCAGTGGGACCCGGCTGACTAGCGGCTACGAGCAGTACTTC. Amino acid sequence: CAISGTRLTSGYEQYF.

The V gene is TRBV7-9, the J gene TRBJ1-4; D is possibly TRBD1 (6 bases). V was cut by 7 bases and J by 7 bases, with 16 bases left in between. This CDR3 contains 14 residues. Germline CDR1 is SEHNR and CDR2 is FQNEAQ (reference sequence). The CDR3 loop is CASTSRQGTEKLFF. CDR3 nucleotide sequence: TGTGCCAGCACCTCCCGGCAGGGGACTGAAAAACTGTTTTTT.

The chain has TRBV6-2 or TRBV6-3 and TRBJ2-2; no definite D call. This CDR3 region has 14 residues. Trimming removed 5 bases at V and 0 bases at J, with 7 bases between. Germline assignment: CDR1 MNHEY and CDR2 SVGEGT. CDR3 nucleotide sequence: TGTGCCAGCAGTCTCCATCCGAACACCGGGGAGCTGTTTTTT. It translates to CASSLHPNTGELFF.

This clonotype appeared a few times. V gene TRBV4-3 combines with J gene TRBJ1-1, with a possible D match to TRBD1 (6 bases). With 0 bases removed from V and 2 bases from J, the gap between germline ends came to 16 bases. The CDR3 loop spans 17 amino acids. CDR1 and CDR2 from the germline V gene are LGHNA and YSLEER. In DNA, the CDR3 is TGCGCCAGCAGCCAAGATACAGGGCCCCCTCCTAACACTGAAGCTTTCTTT. Protein sequence: CASSQDTGPPPNTEAFF.

This clonotype was recorded at least ten times. This CDR3 reads CSVEVDPGYNEQFF. The CDR3 DNA reads TGCAGCGTTGAAGTCGATCCTGGGTACAATGAGCAGTTCTTC. The chain has TRBV29-1 and TRBJ2-1; D uncertain. Looked up from germline, CDR1 is SQVTM and CDR2 is ANQGSEA. V dropped 1 base and J dropped 4 bases, with 11 bases sitting between them. This CDR3 has 14 amino acids.

In this sample, this clonotype turned up a few times. The chain uses TRBV6-5 and TRBJ1-6, with D hard to call. The CDR3 is 15 residues long. The V end lost 4 bases, the J end lost 7 bases, and 14 bases lay between the germline ends. Germline lookup yields CDR1 MNHEY and CDR2 SVGAGI. In nucleotides, the CDR3 is TGTGCCAGCAGTTCAACCACCGCTTCGAATTCACCCCTCCACTTT. Protein product: CASSSTTASNSPLHF.

In this sample, this clonotype turned up many times. The rearrangement uses TRBV7-2 and TRBJ2-7, with 12 bases fitting TRBD2. The CDR3 has 20 residues. The germline CDR1 and CDR2 sequences are SGHTA and FQGNSA. After removal of 0 bases from V and 3 bases from J, the junction contained 15 bases not matched to a gene. CDR3 loop: CASSLAATSGRGVGVYEQYF. Here the CDR3 DNA reads TGTGCCAGCAGCTTAGCGGCGACTAGCGGGAGAGGGGTAGGAGTCTACGAGCAGTACTTC.

This clonotype was detected only a few times. This chain links TRBV6-2 or TRBV6-3 with TRBJ1-1; 11 bases map to TRBD1. This CDR3 has 15 residues. CDR1 is MNHEY and CDR2 is SVGEGT in the germline V gene. V trimming: 5 bases; J trimming: 1 base; junction bases outside the gene matches: 3. The CDR3 spells CASSGTGGWNTEAFF. The CDR3 DNA sequence: TGTGCCAGCAGTGGGACAGGGGGGTGGAACACTGAAGCTTTCTTT.

The rearrangement uses TRBV7-2 and TRBJ2-1; 7 bases map to TRBD2. Germline CDR1 and CDR2: SGHTA and FQGNSA. The trim removed 5 bases at V and 7 bases at J, leaving 14 bases unmatched. This CDR3 spans 16 amino acids. The CDR3 nucleotides are TGTGCCAGCAGCCGCGACAGACTAGCAGCAGTTAATGAGCAGTTCTTC. Protein: CASSRDRLAAVNEQFF. The full variable domain, its missing parts supplied by reference TRBV7-2 and TRBJ2-1, is GAGVSQSPSNKVTEKGKDVELRCDPISGHTALYWYRQSLGQGLEFLIYFQGNSAPDKSGLPSDRFSAERTGGSVSTLTIQRTQQEDSAVYLCASSRDRLAAVNEQFFGPGTRLTVL.

This clonotype was detected ten times or more. This rearrangement joins TRBV29-1 to TRBJ2-7; perhaps TRBD1 as D (5 bases). The CDR3 totals 14 residues. V lost 4 bases to trimming and J lost 0 bases, with 13 bases between them. Looked up from germline, CDR1 is SQVTM and CDR2 is ANQGSEA. The CDR3 loop is CSVVGQGHSYEQYF. In DNA, the CDR3 is TGCAGCGTTGTTGGGCAGGGTCACTCCTACGAGCAGTACTTC.

The gene calls are TRBV9 and TRBJ2-5, with D uncertain. V shed 0 bases and J shed 5 bases, with 11 bases lying between them. CDR1 is SGDLS, CDR2 YYNGEE, per germline. The CDR3 runs 14 residues. Here the CDR3 reads CASSVEGFRETQYF. Written as DNA, the CDR3 is TGTGCCAGCAGCGTAGAAGGGTTCAGGGAGACCCAGTACTTC. The full variable domain, with the rest looked up from reference TRBV9 and TRBJ2-5, is DSGVTQTPKHLITATGQRVTLRCSPRSGDLSVYWYQQSLDQGLQFLIQYYNGEERAKGNILERFSAQQFPDLHSELNLSSLELGDSALYFCASSVEGFRETQYFGPGTRLLVL.

The chain couples TRBV27 to TRBJ2-2, with 11 bases fitting TRBD1. The CDR3 length is 15 residues. Per germline, CDR1 MNHEY and CDR2 SMNVEV (reference sequence). V shed 6 bases and J 7 bases; nucleotides not matched to a gene: 7. The CDR3 nucleotides read TGTGCCAGCAGAACTCCGGGACAGGGGGTCGGGGAGCTGTTTTTT. Translated: CASRTPGQGVGELFF.

This clonotype was seen only a few times. V is TRBV7-3 and J is TRBJ2-1; TRBD1 is a possible D gene (8 bases). The CDR3 spans 20 residues. Germline CDR1 is SGHTA and CDR2 is FQGTGA. Between the trimmed V and J ends, which lost 0 bases and 0 bases, there was a span of 21 bases. CDR3 protein: CASSLTTSPGGRISYNEQFF. The CDR3 nucleotides read TGTGCCAGCAGCTTAACGACTAGCCCAGGGGGCCGTATCTCCTACAATGAGCAGTTCTTC. The full variable domain, in which reference TRBV7-3 and TRBJ2-1 provide the parts outside the CDR3, is GAGVSQTPSNKVTEKGKYVELRCDPISGHTALYWYRQSLGQGPEFLIYFQGTGAADDSGLPNDRFFAVRPEGSVSTLKIQRTERGDSAVYLCASSLTTSPGGRISYNEQFFGPGTRLTVL.

This clonotype was seen many times. The chain carries TRBV4-3 and TRBJ2-5; TRBD2 matches at 15 bases. The CDR3 loop spans 18 amino acids. Losses at the gene ends were 3 bases for V and 4 bases for J; bases not matched to a gene: 9. Per the germline V gene, CDR1 is LGHNA and CDR2 is YSLEER. CDR3 DNA sequence: TGCGCCAGCAGCCACTGGACTAGCGGGAGGGGTGATGGAGAGACCCAGTACTTC. Protein product: CASSHWTSGRGDGETQYF.

Many counts were recorded for this clonotype. V is TRBV18 and J is TRBJ2-7; TRBD1 aligns across 9 bases. The CDR3 sequence is 14 residues long. Trimming removed 5 bases from V and 3 bases from J; junction bases left unmatched: 5. CDR1 is KGHSH and CDR2 is LQKENI in the germline V gene. The CDR3 sequence: CASSAGQGLYEQYF. The CDR3 bases are TGTGCCAGCTCAGCGGGACAGGGTCTCTACGAGCAGTACTTC.

J is TRBJ2-2 and V is TRBV4-1; 7 bases map to TRBD1. The CDR3 covers 16 residues. J gave up 0 bases and V 8 bases, and 9 bases lay outside the gene matches. Germline V gives CDR1 MGHRA, CDR2 YSYEKL. The CDR3 sequence is CASSTPRGSNTGELFF. CDR3 nucleotide sequence: TGCGCCAGCTCAACACCCAGGGGGTCGAACACCGGGGAGCTGTTTTTT.

This clonotype was counted ten times or more. The chain recombines TRBV28 with TRBJ2-7, with a weak D call TRBD1 (5 bases). The germline V and J ends were trimmed by 3 bases and 4 bases, with 13 bases remaining between them. Germline V gene sequence: CDR1 MDHEN, CDR2 SYDVKM. This CDR3 is built from 14 residues. CDR3 sequence (DNA): TGTGCCAGCAGTTTCAGCCAGGGCTATTACGAGCAGTACTTC. It is translated as CASSFSQGYYEQYF.

The CDR3: CSASGRVPTYEQYF. The DNA of the CDR3 is TGCAGTGCTAGTGGGCGGGTTCCAACCTACGAGCAGTACTTC. The V and J genes are TRBV20-1 and TRBJ2-7; a weak D match, TRBD2 (5 bases). V was cut by 3 bases and J by 2 bases, with 14 bases left in between. The germline V gene encodes CDR1 DFQATT and CDR2 SNEGSKA (reference sequence). This CDR3 spans 14 amino acids.

This clonotype was observed a handful of times. This chain joins TRBV20-1 and TRBJ2-6; possibly TRBD1 for D (5 bases). Germline CDR1 and CDR2: DFQATT and SNEGSKA (reference sequence). The CDR3 spans 16 residues. Trimming cost V 3 bases and J 0 bases, with 12 bases left between them. CDR3 loop: CSASNQGYSGANVLTF. CDR3 bases: TGCAGTGCTAGTAACCAGGGATACTCTGGGGCCAACGTCCTGACTTTC.

The J gene is TRBJ2-2, the V gene TRBV20-1, with D perhaps being TRBD1 or TRBD2 (5 bases each). Germline CDR1 is DFQATT and CDR2 is SNEGSKA (reference sequence). There are 15 residues in the CDR3. The V and J ends lost 3 bases and 1 base respectively, with 12 bases between them. CDR3 protein: CSASTGTENTGELFF. In nucleotides, the CDR3 is TGCAGTGCTAGTACCGGGACCGAGAACACCGGGGAGCTGTTTTTT.

Only a few counts were recorded for this clonotype. This chain links TRBV6-2 or TRBV6-3 with TRBJ2-7; a possible D gene is TRBD1 (5 bases). V shed 7 bases and J shed 5 bases, with 18 bases lying between them. Per germline, CDR1 MNHEY and CDR2 SVGEGT. The CDR3 length is 14 residues. CDR3 sequence reads: CASKSGQGSHEQYF. CDR3 DNA sequence: TGTGCCAGCAAATCCGGGCAGGGTTCCCACGAGCAGTACTTC.

This clonotype was seen a handful of times. This sequence joins TRBV12-3 or TRBV12-4 and TRBJ1-2; the D is unclear. V lost 5 bases and J 6 bases, leaving 16 bases between the germline ends. The CDR3 is 14 residues long. CDR3 in amino acids: CASSPAGGTDGYTF. For the CDR3, the DNA is TGTGCCAGCAGTCCAGCGGGAGGAACGGATGGCTACACCTTC.